The source of this T cell receptor beta chain is a study of response to subunit inactivated influenza vaccine. For this clonotype: Its antigen is not identified.

TCRdb itself ran the RT-PCR reads through MiXCR, one entry per CDR3 protein. Here the sample spans fewer than 750,000 distinct CDR3 sequences, approximately 14% being singletons. Study findings and constraints: Researchers suggested that each seasonal influenza vaccination recruits few new T cells.

The sample in question was PBMCs from blood, obtained approximately 12 days after vaccination. This TCR was sampled from a man over 45 who received an inactivated influenza vaccine.

DNA of the CDR3: TGCGCCAGCACCATGAATGAGGATTCACCCCTCCACTTT. Translation gives CASTMNEDSPLHF. The chain has TRBV5-1 and TRBJ1-6, with unresolved D. The CDR3 is made up of 13 amino acids. V lost 6 bases and J lost 8, with 12 bases in between. Germline V gives CDR1 SGHRS, CDR2 YFSETQ.